This T cell receptor (beta chain) was profiled in a study of T cell responses to AZD1222 COVID-19 vaccine. The study, taken as a whole, reports: In a largely white British group with more females than males, clonal diversity was possibly underestimated.

Remarks on this clone: Antigen unknown.

Some clones are missing from TCRdb's copy, which holds only in-frame ones; the method was immunoSEQ multiplex PCR. The sample consists of 150,000 to 200,000 clones, 90% to 95% of them appearing once. Trimming left V 6 bases short and J 6 bases short, with 9 bases between. Germline V gives CDR1 SGHDN, CDR2 FVKESK. This CDR3 is built from 12 residues. The rearrangement uses TRBV14 and TRBJ1-5; D gene unclear. This clonotype was sampled from an adult in good health. Here the sequenced sample was peripheral blood, taken on day 0 of AZD1222 vaccination. CDR3 amino acids: CASRGSGQPQHF. The CDR3 bases are TGTGCCAGCAGGGGGAGCGGTCAGCCCCAGCATTTT.